This T cell receptor (beta chain) was sequenced for a study of patients and donors after allogeneic stem cell transplantation (dated by TCRdb to about 2020). As to this clonotype: What this receptor recognizes is not known. Base qualities are not recorded, but no much larger clone differs from it by a single base.

CDR1 and CDR2, looked up from the germline V gene, are KGHSH and LQKENI. The cysteine opens and the phenylalanine closes a CDR3 of 14 amino acids. Kept here is only the CDR3 DNA, which spans 42 bases and is read in frame from base 1. Cut back by 1 base and 5 bases, the V and J ends lie 12 bases apart. The library was generated by RT-PCR. The instrument given in TCRdb is NextSeq 550. The raw public reads went through TCRdb reprocessing: fastp at Q25, MiXCR clone calling, in-frame beta chains kept. Duplicate CDR3 protein sequences are folded into a single record with the most common DNA and genes. The sample contains almost 90,000 distinct CDR3 sequences, around 5% of them found a single time. 2% to 3% of the sample rests with the top ten.

The receptor comes from a human donor who was either an allogeneic HSCT recipient or a stem cell or donor lymphocyte infusion donor (not recorded which). It is not recorded whose cells these are; they may come from a transplant donor. The material sequenced was blood, either unsorted or a sorted T cell fraction (not recorded which). The chain employs TRBV18 and TRBJ2-7, with TRBD2 tentatively as D gene (5 bases match). The sequence in DNA is TGTGCCAGCTCACCACTCGGAGGTGGAAACGAGCAGTACTTC. Its protein product is CASSPLGGGNEQYF.